Presented here are 8 T cell receptor beta chains from one specimen sequenced in a study of identical twins. One entry per CDR3 protein results from TCRdb running MiXCR on the 5' RACE reads. The repertoire includes 400,000 to 550,000 distinct CDR3 sequences, 14% of them detected once, and approximately 0.98% sits in the top ten. The data were also submitted as part of a second study, on yellow fever vaccine responses in identical twins.

Sequencing was carried out using CD4+ T cells sorted from blood. All receptors come from a woman aged 18-29 years in good health.

V usage is TRBV10-3 and J usage is TRBJ2-2; D not resolved. Germline V gives CDR1 ENHRY, CDR2 SYGVKD. CDR3 length equals 12 residues. V gave up 2 bases and J gave up 3 bases, with 1 base separating them. The CDR3 reads CAISEHTGELFF. DNA for the CDR3: TGTGCCATCAGTGAGCACACCGGGGAGCTGTTTTTT.

The chain recombines TRBV28 with TRBJ1-2; D gene ambiguous. V lost 4 bases to trimming and J lost 1 base, with 4 bases between them. The CDR3 has 12 amino acids. The germline V gene has CDR1 MDHEN and CDR2 SYDVKM. As DNA, the CDR3 is TGTGCCAGCAGTTACAATAACTATGGCTACACCTTC. Translation gives CASSYNNYGYTF.

J is TRBJ2-3 and V is TRBV9, with TRBD2 identical over 8 bases. Per germline, CDR1 SGDLS and CDR2 YYNGEE. V dropped 0 bases and J dropped 2; count of bases not matched to a gene: 11. The CDR3 is 18 amino acids. The CDR3 is CASSVEGWRGGNTDTQYF. In nucleotides, the CDR3 is TGTGCCAGCAGCGTAGAAGGGTGGCGCGGGGGGAACACAGATACGCAGTATTTT.

V and J are TRBV20-1 and TRBJ2-1; 9 bases are shared with TRBD2. CDR3 length: 14 amino acids. Per the germline V gene, CDR1 is DFQATT and CDR2 is SNEGSKA (reference sequence). Trimming took 3 bases from V and 3 from J; bases not matched to a gene: 3. As DNA, the CDR3 is TGCAGTGCTAGCCCTAGCGGGATCTACAATGAGCAGTTCTTC. It translates to CSASPSGIYNEQFF.

The sample holds many counts of this clonotype. The V gene is TRBV12-3 or TRBV12-4, the J gene TRBJ1-4, with a weak D call TRBD1 (5 bases). V lost 6 bases and J lost 11, with 16 bases in between. The CDR3 loop spans 13 amino acids. CDR3 sequence: CASRGLNLRKLFF. For the CDR3, the DNA is TGTGCCAGCAGGGGACTCAATTTGCGGAAACTGTTTTTT.

This clonotype appeared a few times. The gene calls are TRBV6-2 or TRBV6-3 and TRBJ2-3; D not certain. The CDR3 consists of 12 residues. CDR1 MNHEY and CDR2 SVGEGT come from the germline V gene. V gave up 8 bases and J gave up 5 bases, with 11 bases separating them. CDR3 in DNA: TGTGCCAGCGCCCGGATGGGAGATACGCAGTATTTT. Residues: CASARMGDTQYF.

The chain carries TRBV20-1 and TRBJ2-7; perhaps TRBD1 as D (6 bases). Trimming pared 6 bases from V and 1 base from J, leaving 16 bases between. Per germline, CDR1 DFQATT and CDR2 SNEGSKA (reference sequence). This CDR3 comprises 14 residues. In DNA form, the CDR3 reads TGCAGTGCACCCAACAGGGCCGTGTCCTACGAGCAGTACTTC. Residues: CSAPNRAVSYEQYF.

This clonotype was picked up many times. The CDR3 loop reads CASSPLPPGHLYEQYF. CDR3 coding DNA: TGTGCCAGCAGCCCACTTCCCCCGGGACACCTCTACGAGCAGTACTTC. The genes are TRBV3-1 and TRBJ2-7; TRBD1 might be the D (6 bases). The CDR3 extends over 16 amino acids. Germline loops: CDR1 LGHDT, CDR2 YNNKEL (reference sequence). The germline V and J ends were trimmed by 4 bases and 3 bases, with 19 bases remaining between them.